This TCR beta chain was retrieved from a study of T cell responses to AZD1222 COVID-19 vaccine. General study findings and limits: Among those given AZD1222, only five or six were seropositive at baseline. At 160-218 and 743-854, vaccine-associated CD4 TCRs were dominant, and they spanned spike. In all cases, repertoires were sampled only after the peak T cell response. The study found Spike-specific TCR breadth and depth rose after two AZD1222 doses.

V lost 5 bases and J lost 0; bases outside the gene matches: 5. This CDR3 spans 18 amino acids. The germline gives CDR1 LNHDA, CDR2 SQIVND (reference sequence). With regard to this clone: Its antigen remains unidentified.

Using immunoSEQ multiplex PCR, the repertoire was profiled, and TCRdb retains in-frame clones only, with some absent. The data contain approximately 120,000 clones, 80% to 90% of them singletons. This sample comprised peripheral blood, obtained on day 0 of AZD1222 vaccination. V and J are TRBV19 and TRBJ2-1; TRBD2 matches at 15 bases. The source is an adult in good health. CDR3 loop: CASSSGTSGRISYNEQFF. In nucleotides, the CDR3 is TGTGCCAGTAGTTCCGGGACTAGCGGGAGGATCTCCTACAATGAGCAGTTCTTC.